This T cell receptor (beta chain) appears in the sequencing data of a study of blood T cell repertoires in COVID-19. Study summary: The United States, Italy and Spain provided the acute and convalescent COVID-19 samples. PBMCs, B-cell-depleted T cells, or T cells were the source of the cDNA or gDNA that made up the material.

How the authors handled the data: By means of reference gene primer amplification, nucleated cell counts were estimated. Using immunoSEQ multiplex PCR, the repertoire was profiled, and TCRdb retains in-frame clones only, with some absent. The V and J calls and the clone size are those of that table, but D and trimming were determined from the DNA. The table shows roughly 260,000 clones, with approximately 86% occurring only once. Germline CDR1 SGHTA, CDR2 FQGNSA. The CDR3 covers 15 residues. Trimming cost V 1 base and J 9 bases, with 13 bases left between them. This receptor was identified in an elderly woman with active or convalescent COVID-19. This chain joins TRBV7-2 and TRBJ1-6; a possible D gene is TRBD1 (5 bases). The sample was peripheral blood. CDR3 residues: CASSLGALGGSPLHF. The CDR3 DNA reads as TGTGCCAGCAGCTTAGGGGCGTTGGGGGGTTCACCCCTCCACTTT.